This T cell receptor beta chain emerged from a study of blood T cell repertoires in COVID-19. For the study at large: From the United States, Italy and Spain came samples of acute and convalescent COVID-19.

Profiling relied on immunoSEQ multiplex PCR, and the TCRdb table lists in-frame clones only, not all of them. The sample yields 250,000 to 300,000 clones, approximately 91% seen once. CDR1 and CDR2 (germline): LGHDT, YNNKEL (reference sequence). This CDR3 is 16 amino acids long. V was trimmed by 3 bases and J by 1 base, leaving 15 bases between them. The chain uses TRBV3-1 (or the pseudogene TRBV3-2) and TRBJ1-1, with a possible D match to TRBD1 (5 bases). The specimen sequenced was PBMCs or T cells enriched from blood (not recorded which). The sequence derives from a woman aged 40 to 50 with acute COVID-19. In DNA, the CDR3 is TGTGCCAGCAGCCAGAAAAACCCAACAGGGAACACTGAAGCTTTCTTT. Protein: CASSQKNPTGNTEAFF.